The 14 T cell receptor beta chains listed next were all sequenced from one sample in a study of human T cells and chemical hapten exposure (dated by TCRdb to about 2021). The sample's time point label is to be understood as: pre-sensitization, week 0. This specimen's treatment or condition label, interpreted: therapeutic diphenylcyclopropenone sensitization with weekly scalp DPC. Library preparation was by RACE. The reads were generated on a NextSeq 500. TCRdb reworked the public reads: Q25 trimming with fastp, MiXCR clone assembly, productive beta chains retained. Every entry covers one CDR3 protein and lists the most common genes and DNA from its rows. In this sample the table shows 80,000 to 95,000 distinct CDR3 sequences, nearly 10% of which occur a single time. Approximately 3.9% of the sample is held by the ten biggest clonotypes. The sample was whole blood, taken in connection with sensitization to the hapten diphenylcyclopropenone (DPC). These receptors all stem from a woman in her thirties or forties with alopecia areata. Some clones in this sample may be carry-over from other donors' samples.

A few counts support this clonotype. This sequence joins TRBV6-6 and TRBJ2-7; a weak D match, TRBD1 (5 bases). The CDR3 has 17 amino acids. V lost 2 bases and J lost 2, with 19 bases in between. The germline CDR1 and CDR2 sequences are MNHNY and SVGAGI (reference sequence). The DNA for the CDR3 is TGTGCCAGCAGTTACCAGCCAACAGGTTCCATGACCTACGAGCAGTACTTC. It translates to CASSYQPTGSMTYEQYF.

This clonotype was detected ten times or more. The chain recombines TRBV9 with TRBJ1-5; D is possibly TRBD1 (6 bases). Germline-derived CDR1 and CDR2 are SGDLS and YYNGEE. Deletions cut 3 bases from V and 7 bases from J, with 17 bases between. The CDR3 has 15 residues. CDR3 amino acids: CASSATTGLGQPQHF. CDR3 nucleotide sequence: TGTGCCAGCAGCGCCACGACAGGTTTGGGGCAGCCCCAGCATTTT.

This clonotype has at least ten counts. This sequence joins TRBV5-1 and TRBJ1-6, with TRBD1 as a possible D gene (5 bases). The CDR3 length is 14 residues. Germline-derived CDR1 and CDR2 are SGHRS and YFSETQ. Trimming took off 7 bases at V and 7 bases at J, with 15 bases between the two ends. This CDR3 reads CASRLGEGNSPLHF. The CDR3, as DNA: TGCGCCAGCCGCCTTGGGGAGGGGAATTCACCCCTCCACTTT. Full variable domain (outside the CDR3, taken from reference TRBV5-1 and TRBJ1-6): KAGVTQTPRYLIKTRGQQVTLSCSPISGHRSVSWYQQTPGQGLQFLFEYFSETQRNKGNFPGRFSGRQFSNSRSEMNVSTLELGDSALYLCASRLGEGNSPLHFGNGTRLTVT.

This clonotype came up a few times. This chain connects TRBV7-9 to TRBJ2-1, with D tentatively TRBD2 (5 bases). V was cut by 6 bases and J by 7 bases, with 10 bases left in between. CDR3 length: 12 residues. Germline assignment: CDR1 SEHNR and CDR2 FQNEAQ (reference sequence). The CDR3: CASSNRENEQFF. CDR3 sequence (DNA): TGTGCCAGCAGTAACCGGGAAAATGAGCAGTTCTTC.

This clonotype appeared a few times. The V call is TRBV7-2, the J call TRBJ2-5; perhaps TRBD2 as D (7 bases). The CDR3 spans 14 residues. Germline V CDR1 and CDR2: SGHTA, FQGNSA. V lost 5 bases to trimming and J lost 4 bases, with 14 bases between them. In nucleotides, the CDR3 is TGTGCCAGCAGCCTGGGCGGGGGCCGAGAGACCCAGTACTTC. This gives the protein CASSLGGGRETQYF.

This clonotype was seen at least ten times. CDR3 coding DNA: TGTGCCAGCAGCTTAGGTAGTGAAAAACTGTTTTTT. It translates to CASSLGSEKLFF. The chain combines TRBV13 with TRBJ1-4; no clear D. The germline V gene encodes CDR1 PRHDT and CDR2 FYEKMQ (reference sequence). Trimming pared 0 bases from V and 7 bases from J, leaving 3 bases between. The CDR3 runs to 12 residues.

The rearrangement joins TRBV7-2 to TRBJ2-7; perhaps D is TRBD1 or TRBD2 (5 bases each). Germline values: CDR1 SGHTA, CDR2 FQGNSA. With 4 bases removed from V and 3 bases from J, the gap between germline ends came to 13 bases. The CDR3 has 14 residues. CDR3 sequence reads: CASSWNRDLYEQYF. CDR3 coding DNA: TGTGCCAGCAGCTGGAACCGGGACCTCTACGAGCAGTACTTC.

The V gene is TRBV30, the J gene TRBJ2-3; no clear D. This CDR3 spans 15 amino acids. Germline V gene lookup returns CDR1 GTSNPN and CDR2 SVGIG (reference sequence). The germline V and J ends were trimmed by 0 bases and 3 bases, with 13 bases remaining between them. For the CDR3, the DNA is TGTGCCTGGAGTGTACATGTGGGGTCTACAGATACGCAGTATTTT. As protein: CAWSVHVGSTDTQYF.

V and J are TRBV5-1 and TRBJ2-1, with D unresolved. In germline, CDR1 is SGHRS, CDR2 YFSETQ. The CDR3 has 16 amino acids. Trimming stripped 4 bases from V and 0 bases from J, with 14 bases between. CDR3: CASSLGAVNSYNEQFF. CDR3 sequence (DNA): TGCGCCAGCAGCCTTGGCGCGGTTAACTCCTACAATGAGCAGTTCTTC.

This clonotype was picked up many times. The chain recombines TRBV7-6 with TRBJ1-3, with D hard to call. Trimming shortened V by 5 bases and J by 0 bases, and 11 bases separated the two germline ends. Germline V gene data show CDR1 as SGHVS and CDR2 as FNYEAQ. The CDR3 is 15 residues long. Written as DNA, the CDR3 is TGTGCCAGCAGCCTTAGACAAGACTCTGGAAACACCATATATTTT. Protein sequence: CASSLRQDSGNTIYF.

The CDR3 loop is CASSYNRDRNQPQHF. The CDR3 DNA reads as TGTGCCAGCAGTTACAACCGGGACAGAAATCAGCCCCAGCATTTT. V is TRBV6-2 or TRBV6-3 and J is TRBJ1-5, with 7 bases matching TRBD1. This CDR3 is 15 amino acids long. Germline V lookup: CDR1 MNHEY, CDR2 SVGEGT. After removal of 2 bases from V and 4 bases from J, the junction contained 5 bases not matched to a gene.

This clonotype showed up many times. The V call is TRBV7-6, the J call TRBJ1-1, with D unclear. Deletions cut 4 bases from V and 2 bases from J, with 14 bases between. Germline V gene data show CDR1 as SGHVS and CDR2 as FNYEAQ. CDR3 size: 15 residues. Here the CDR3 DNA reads TGTGCCAGCAGCTCGATAAACGGCCTCAACACTGAAGCTTTCTTT. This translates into CASSSINGLNTEAFF.

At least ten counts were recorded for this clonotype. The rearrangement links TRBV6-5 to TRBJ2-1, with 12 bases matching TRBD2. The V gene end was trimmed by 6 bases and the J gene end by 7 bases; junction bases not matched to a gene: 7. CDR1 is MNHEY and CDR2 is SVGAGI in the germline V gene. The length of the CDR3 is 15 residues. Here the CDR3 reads CASSRLAGGLNEQFF. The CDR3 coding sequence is TGTGCCAGCAGCCGCCTAGCGGGGGGGCTTAATGAGCAGTTCTTC.

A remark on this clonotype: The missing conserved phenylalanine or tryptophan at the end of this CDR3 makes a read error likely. The CDR3 nucleotides are TGCAGCGCGGGATCAGAGGTCTATGGCTACACCTCC. Encoded protein: CSAGSEVYGYTS. This chain uses TRBV29-1 with TRBJ1-2; D call uncertain. The CDR3 spans 12 residues. Germline V gene data show CDR1 as SQVTM and CDR2 as ANQGSEA. The V gene lost 7 bases and the J gene lost 4 bases, with 13 bases spanning the gap.